This T cell receptor (beta chain) was profiled in a study of cytomegalovirus exposure and HLA in healthy donors. The study ran its PCR with 60 Vbeta and 13 Jbeta primers. Generated by immunoSEQ multiplex PCR, the TCRdb table keeps only in-frame clones and is missing some. This table has tens of thousands of clones, 76% appearing once. Trimming left V 4 bases short and J 6 bases short, with 11 bases between. Looked up from germline, CDR1 is SGDLS and CDR2 is YYNGEE. The CDR3 sequence is 12 residues long. The chain links TRBV9 to TRBJ2-7; no definite D call. This sequence was found in a man aged 25 to 40 in good health and CMV-seropositive. The specimen was PBMCs. CDR3 in DNA: TGTGCCAGCAGCCCTCGGCGAGGCGAGCAGTACTTC. Translating it yields CASSPRRGEQYF.